The 5 T cell receptor beta chains presented below share a single source sample, sequenced in a study of T-cell memory formation after mild COVID-19. One entry per CDR3 protein, called by TCRdb with MiXCR from the 5' RACE reads. The data contain about 200,000 distinct CDR3 sequences, over 9.5% of them singletons. The sequencing input was PBMCs or a T cell subset sorted from them (not recorded which). These receptors were collected from a man aged 18 to 30 who had mild COVID-19 (a few samples of this study predate the infection). Cell type and time point are not known.

This clonotype has only a few counts. J is TRBJ1-2 and V is TRBV19, with TRBD1 matching over 9 bases. Germline CDR1 and CDR2: LNHDA and SQIVND (reference sequence). The J segment lost 8 bases and the V segment lost 10 bases, leaving 5 bases of the junction unmatched. The CDR3 is 11 amino acids. The CDR3 sequence is CAITDRGGYTF. CDR3 bases: TGTGCCATTACCGACAGGGGGGGCTACACCTTC.

This clonotype was detected a few times. This rearrangement joins TRBV4-2 to TRBJ1-4; TRBD1 is a possible D gene (5 bases). CDR1 LGHNA and CDR2 YNFKEQ come from the germline V gene. V was trimmed by 0 bases and J by 7 bases, leaving 15 bases between them. This CDR3 contains 16 residues. CDR3 bases: TGTGCCAGCAGCCAAGAGGCCGTACGTGACAGTGAAAAACTGTTTTTT. It encodes CASSQEAVRDSEKLFF.

This clonotype occurred a few times. The gene calls are TRBV15 and TRBJ2-3, with D maybe TRBD1 (6 bases). V lost 1 base, J lost 2 bases, and 25 bases lay in between. The length of the CDR3 is 20 residues. Germline V lookup: CDR1 LNHNV, CDR2 YYDKDF (reference sequence). CDR3 sequence (DNA): TGTGCCACCAGCAGAGGGGGGCCTCGATTAGCGAATAGTCCCACAGATACGCAGTATTTT. Protein: CATSRGGPRLANSPTDTQYF.

The V call is TRBV20-1, the J call TRBJ2-7; TRBD2 matches at 10 bases. The V and J ends lost 5 bases and 5 bases, in that order; junction bases with no gene match: 12. This CDR3 has 15 amino acids. Germline CDR1 and CDR2: DFQATT and SNEGSKA (reference sequence). The CDR3: CSAEQTGTSVHEQYF. DNA for the CDR3: TGCAGTGCTGAACAAACCGGGACTAGCGTCCACGAGCAGTACTTC.

This clonotype came up many times. This chain connects TRBV19 to TRBJ1-1; TRBD1 agrees at 7 bases. The V and J ends lost 4 bases and 5 bases, in that order; junction bases with no gene match: 7. Germline V gives CDR1 LNHDA, CDR2 SQIVND (reference sequence). The CDR3 sequence is 14 residues long. The CDR3 DNA is TGTGCCAGTAGTACTCAAGGACAGGCGACTGAAGCTTTCTTT. Translated, it gives CASSTQGQATEAFF.